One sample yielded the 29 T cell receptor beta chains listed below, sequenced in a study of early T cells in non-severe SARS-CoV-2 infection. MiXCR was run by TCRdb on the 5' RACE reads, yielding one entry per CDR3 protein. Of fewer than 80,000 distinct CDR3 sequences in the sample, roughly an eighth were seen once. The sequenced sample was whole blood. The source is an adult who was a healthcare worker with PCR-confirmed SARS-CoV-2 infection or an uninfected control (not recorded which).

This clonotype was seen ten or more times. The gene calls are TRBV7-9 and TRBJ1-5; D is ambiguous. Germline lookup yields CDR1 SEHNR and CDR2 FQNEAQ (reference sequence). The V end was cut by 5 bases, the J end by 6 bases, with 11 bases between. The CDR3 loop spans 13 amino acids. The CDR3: CASSERAGQPQHF. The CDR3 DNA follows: TGTGCCAGCAGCGAACGCGCCGGTCAGCCCCAGCATTTT.

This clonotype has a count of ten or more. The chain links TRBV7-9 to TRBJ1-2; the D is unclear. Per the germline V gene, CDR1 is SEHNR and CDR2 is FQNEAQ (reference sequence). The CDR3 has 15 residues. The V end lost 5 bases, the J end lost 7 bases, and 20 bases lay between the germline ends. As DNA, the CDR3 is TGTGCCAGCAGCATGATCAGCTTGGAACGGGGTGGCTACACCTTC. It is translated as CASSMISLERGGYTF. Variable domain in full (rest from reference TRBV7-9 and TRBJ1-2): DTGVSQNPRHKITKRGQNVTFRCDPISEHNRLYWYRQTLGQGPEFLTYFQNEAQLEKSRLLSDRFSAERPKGSFSTLEIQRTEQGDSAMYLCASSMISLERGGYTFGSGTRLTVV.

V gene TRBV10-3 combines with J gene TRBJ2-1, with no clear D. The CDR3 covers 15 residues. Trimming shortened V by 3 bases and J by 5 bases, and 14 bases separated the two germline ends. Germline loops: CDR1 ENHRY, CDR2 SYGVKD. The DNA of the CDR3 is TGTGCCATCAGTGATAGCCGGATTGGAGACAATGAGCAGTTCTTC. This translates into CAISDSRIGDNEQFF.

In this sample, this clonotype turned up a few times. DNA for the CDR3: TGTGCCAGCAGGAGACTAGCAGATACGCAGTATTTT. It encodes CASRRLADTQYF. The rearrangement uses TRBV2 and TRBJ2-3; tentative D call: TRBD2 (6 bases). Germline V gives CDR1 SNHLY, CDR2 FYNNEI. Trimming removed 6 bases at V and 4 bases at J, with 8 bases between. The CDR3 is made up of 12 amino acids.

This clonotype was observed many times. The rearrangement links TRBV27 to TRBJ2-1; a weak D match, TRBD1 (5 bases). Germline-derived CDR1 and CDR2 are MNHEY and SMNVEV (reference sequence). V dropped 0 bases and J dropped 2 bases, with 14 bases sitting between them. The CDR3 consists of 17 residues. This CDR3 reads CASSLSVGDKAYNEQFF. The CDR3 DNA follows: TGTGCCAGCAGTTTATCTGTAGGGGATAAAGCCTACAATGAGCAGTTCTTC.

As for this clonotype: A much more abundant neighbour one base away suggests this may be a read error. CDR3 protein: CASSQPGQSYVQYF. CDR3 DNA sequence: TGTGCCAGCAGCCAACCGGGACAGTCCTACGTGCAGTACTTC. The gene calls are TRBV7-9 and TRBJ2-7, with 7 nucleotides matching TRBD1. Germline loops: CDR1 SEHNR, CDR2 FQNEAQ (reference sequence). The CDR3 runs to 14 residues.

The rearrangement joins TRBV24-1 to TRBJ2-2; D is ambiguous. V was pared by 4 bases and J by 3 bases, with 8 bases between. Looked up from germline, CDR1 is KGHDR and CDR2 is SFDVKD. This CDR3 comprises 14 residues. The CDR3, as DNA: TGTGCCACCAGTGAAACTACTGACACCGGGGAGCTGTTTTTT. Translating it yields CATSETTDTGELFF.

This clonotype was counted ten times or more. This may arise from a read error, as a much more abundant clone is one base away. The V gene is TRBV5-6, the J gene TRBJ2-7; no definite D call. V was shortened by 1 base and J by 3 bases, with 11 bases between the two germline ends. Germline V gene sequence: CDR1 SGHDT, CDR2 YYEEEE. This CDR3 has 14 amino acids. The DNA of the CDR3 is TGTGCCAGCAGCTTGAAGGTATCTCACTACGAGCAGTACTTC. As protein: CASSLKVSHYEQYF.

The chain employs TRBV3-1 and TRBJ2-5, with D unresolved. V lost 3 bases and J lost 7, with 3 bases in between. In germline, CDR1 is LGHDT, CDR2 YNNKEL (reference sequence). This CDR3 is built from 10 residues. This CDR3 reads CASSQGTQYF. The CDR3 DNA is TGTGCCAGCAGCCAGGGGACCCAGTACTTC.

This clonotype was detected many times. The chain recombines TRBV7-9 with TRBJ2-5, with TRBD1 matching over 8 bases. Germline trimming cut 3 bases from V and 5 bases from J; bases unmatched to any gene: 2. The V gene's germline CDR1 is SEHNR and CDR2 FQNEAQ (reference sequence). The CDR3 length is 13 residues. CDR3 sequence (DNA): TGTGCCAGCAGCTTGACAGGGGTGGAGACCCAGTACTTC. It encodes CASSLTGVETQYF. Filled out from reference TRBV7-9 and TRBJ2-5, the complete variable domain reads DTGVSQNPRHKITKRGQNVTFRCDPISEHNRLYWYRQTLGQGPEFLTYFQNEAQLEKSRLLSDRFSAERPKGSFSTLEIQRTEQGDSAMYLCASSLTGVETQYFGPGTRLLVL.

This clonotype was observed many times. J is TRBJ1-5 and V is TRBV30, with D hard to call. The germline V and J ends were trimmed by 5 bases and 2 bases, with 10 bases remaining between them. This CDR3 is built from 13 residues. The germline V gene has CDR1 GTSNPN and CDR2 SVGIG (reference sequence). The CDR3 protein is CAWAGNGNQPQHF. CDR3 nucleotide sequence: TGTGCCTGGGCCGGGAACGGCAATCAGCCCCAGCATTTT.

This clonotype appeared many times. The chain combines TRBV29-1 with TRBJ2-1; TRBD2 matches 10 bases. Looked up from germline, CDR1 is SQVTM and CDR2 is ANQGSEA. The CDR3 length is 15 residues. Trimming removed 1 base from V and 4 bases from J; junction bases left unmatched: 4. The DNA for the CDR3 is TGCAGCGTTGAAGGCACTAGCGGGGATTACAATGAGCAGTTCTTC. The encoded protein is CSVEGTSGDYNEQFF.

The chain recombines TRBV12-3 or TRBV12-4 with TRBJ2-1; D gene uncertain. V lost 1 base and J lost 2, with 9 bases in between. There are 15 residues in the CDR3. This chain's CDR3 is CASSLGRSTYNEQFF. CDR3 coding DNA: TGTGCCAGCAGTTTAGGGCGGAGTACCTACAATGAGCAGTTCTTC.

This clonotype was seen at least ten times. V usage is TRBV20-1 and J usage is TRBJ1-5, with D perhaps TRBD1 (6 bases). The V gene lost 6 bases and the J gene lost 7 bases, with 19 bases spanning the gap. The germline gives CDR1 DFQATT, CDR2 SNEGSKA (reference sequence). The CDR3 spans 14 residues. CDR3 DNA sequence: TGCAGTGCCTCCCGCGGGGGCATGGAGCAGCCCCAGCATTTT. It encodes CSASRGGMEQPQHF.

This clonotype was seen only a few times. CDR3 DNA sequence: TGTGCCATCAGTGAGTCAAGCTTCGGGTTGGACGGGGAGCTGTTTTTT. This translates into CAISESSFGLDGELFF. The V and J genes are TRBV10-3 and TRBJ2-2; no definite D call. CDR1 is ENHRY, CDR2 SYGVKD, per germline. V was clipped by 0 bases and J by 7 bases, with 15 bases between them. This CDR3 has 16 amino acids.

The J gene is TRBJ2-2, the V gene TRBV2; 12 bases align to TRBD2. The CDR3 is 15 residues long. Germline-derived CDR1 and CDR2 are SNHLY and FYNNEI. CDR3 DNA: TGTGCAACCAAACCGGGACTAGCGGGCACCGGGGAGCTGTTTTTT. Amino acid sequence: CATKPGLAGTGELFF.

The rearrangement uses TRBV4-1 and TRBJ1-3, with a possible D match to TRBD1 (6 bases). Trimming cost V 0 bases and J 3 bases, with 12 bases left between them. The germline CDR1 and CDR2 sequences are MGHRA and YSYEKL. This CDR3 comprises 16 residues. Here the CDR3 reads CASSQDFRQDGNTIYF. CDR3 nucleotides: TGCGCCAGCAGCCAAGATTTCCGACAGGATGGAAACACCATATATTTT.

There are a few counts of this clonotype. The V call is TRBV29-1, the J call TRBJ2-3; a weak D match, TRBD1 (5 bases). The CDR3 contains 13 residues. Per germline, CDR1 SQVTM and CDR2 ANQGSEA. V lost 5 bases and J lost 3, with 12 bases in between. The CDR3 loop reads CSVSIGATDTQYF. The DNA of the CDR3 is TGCAGCGTTTCCATAGGGGCAACAGATACGCAGTATTTT.

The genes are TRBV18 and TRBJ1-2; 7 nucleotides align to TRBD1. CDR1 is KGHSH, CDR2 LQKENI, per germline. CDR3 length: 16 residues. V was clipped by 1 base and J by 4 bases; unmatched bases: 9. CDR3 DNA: TGTGCCAGCTCACCACGAGGAGACAGGGATTCCTATGGCTACACCTTC. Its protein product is CASSPRGDRDSYGYTF.

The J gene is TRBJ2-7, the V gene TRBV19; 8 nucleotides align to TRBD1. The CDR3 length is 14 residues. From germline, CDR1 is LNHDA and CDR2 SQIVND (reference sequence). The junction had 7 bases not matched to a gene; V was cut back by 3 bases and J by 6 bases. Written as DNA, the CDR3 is TGTGCCAGTAGTATGTGGCAGGGGGCTACCGAGCAGTACTTC. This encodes CASSMWQGATEQYF.

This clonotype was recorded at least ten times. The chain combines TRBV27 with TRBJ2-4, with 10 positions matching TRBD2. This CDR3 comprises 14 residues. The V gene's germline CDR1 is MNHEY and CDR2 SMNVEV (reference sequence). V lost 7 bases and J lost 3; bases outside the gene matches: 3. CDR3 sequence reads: CASNERGGKNIQYF. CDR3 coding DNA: TGTGCCAGCAATGAGCGGGGGGGCAAAAACATTCAGTACTTC.

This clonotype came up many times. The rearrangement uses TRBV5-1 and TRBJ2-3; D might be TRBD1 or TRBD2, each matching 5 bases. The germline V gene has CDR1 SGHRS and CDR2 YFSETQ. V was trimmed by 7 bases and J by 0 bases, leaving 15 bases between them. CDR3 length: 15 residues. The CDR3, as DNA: TGCGCCAGCCAAAGGGACGGTTCTAGCACAGATACGCAGTATTTT. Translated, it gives CASQRDGSSTDTQYF.

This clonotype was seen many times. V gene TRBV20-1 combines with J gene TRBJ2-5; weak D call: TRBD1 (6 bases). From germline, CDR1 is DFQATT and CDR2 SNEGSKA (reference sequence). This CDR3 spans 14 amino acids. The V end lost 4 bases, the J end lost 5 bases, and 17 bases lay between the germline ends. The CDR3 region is CSAKPSTGLETQYF. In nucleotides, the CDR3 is TGCAGTGCTAAGCCCTCCACAGGGTTGGAGACCCAGTACTTC.

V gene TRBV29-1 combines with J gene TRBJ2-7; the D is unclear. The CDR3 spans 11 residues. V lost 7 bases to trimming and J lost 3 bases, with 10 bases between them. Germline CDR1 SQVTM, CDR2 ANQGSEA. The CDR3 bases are TGCAGCGCCACCCTGGGCTACGAGCAGTACTTC. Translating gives CSATLGYEQYF.

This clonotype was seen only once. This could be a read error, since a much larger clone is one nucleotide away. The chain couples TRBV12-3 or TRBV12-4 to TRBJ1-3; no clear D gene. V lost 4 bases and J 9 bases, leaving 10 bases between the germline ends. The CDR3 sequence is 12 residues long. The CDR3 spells CASSSPGPTIYF. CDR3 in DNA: TGTGCCAGCAGTTCACCCGGACCCACCATATATTTT.

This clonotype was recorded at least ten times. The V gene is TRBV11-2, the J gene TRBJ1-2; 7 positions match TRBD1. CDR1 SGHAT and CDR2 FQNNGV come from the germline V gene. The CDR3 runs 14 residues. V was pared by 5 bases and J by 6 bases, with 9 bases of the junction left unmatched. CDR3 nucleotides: TGTGCCAGCAGCAGATTACAGGGGTATGATGGCTACACCTTC. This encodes CASSRLQGYDGYTF.

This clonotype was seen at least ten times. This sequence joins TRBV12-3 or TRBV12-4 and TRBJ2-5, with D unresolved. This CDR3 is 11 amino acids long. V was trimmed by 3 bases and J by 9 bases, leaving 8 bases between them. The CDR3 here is CASSLTAAQYF. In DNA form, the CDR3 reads TGTGCCAGCAGTTTGACGGCAGCCCAGTACTTC.

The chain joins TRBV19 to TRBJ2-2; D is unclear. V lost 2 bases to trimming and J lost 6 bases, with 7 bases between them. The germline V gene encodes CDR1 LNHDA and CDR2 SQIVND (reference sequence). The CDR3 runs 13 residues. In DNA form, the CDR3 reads TGTGCCAGTAGTATAATCACGCCCGGGGAGCTGTTTTTT. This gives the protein CASSIITPGELFF.

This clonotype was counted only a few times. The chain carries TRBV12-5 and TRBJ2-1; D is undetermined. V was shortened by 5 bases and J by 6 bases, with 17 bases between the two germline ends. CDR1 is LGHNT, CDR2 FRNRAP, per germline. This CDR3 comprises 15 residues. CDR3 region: CASGPGPGGTNEQFF. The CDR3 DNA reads TGTGCTAGTGGTCCCGGACCCGGCGGCACCAATGAGCAGTTCTTC.